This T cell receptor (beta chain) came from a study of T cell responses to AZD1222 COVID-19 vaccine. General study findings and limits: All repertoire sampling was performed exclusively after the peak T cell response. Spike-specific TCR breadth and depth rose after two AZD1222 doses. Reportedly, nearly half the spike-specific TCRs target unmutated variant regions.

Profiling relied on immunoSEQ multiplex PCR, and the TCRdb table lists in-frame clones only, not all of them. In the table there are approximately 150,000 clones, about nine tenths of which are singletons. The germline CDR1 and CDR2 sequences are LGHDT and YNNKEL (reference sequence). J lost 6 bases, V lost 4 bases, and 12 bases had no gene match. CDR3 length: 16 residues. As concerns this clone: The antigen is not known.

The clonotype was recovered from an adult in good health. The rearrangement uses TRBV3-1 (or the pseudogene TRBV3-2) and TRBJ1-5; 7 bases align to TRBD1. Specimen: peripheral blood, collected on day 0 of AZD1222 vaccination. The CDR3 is CASSLGIGRGIQPQHF. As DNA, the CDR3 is TGTGCCAGCAGCCTAGGGATTGGCAGGGGGATTCAGCCCCAGCATTTT.